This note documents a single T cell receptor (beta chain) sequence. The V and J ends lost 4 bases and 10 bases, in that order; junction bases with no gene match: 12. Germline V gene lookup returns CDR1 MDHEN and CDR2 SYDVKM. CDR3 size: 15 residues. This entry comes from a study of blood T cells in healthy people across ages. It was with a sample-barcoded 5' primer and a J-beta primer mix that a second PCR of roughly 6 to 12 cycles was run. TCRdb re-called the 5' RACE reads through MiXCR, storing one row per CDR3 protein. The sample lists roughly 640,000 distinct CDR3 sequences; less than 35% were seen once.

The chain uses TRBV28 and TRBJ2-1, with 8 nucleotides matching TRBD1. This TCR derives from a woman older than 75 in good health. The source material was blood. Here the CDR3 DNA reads TGTGCCAGCAGTTCAGGTGGGACAGGCTCCTACGAGCAGTTCTTC. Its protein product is CASSSGGTGSYEQFF. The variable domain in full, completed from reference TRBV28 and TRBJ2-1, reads DVKVTQSSRYLVKRTGEKVFLECVQDMDHENMFWYRQDPGLGLRLIYFSYDVKMKEKGDIPEGYSVSREKKERFSLILESASTNQTSMYLCASSSGGTGSYEQFFGPGTRLTVL.